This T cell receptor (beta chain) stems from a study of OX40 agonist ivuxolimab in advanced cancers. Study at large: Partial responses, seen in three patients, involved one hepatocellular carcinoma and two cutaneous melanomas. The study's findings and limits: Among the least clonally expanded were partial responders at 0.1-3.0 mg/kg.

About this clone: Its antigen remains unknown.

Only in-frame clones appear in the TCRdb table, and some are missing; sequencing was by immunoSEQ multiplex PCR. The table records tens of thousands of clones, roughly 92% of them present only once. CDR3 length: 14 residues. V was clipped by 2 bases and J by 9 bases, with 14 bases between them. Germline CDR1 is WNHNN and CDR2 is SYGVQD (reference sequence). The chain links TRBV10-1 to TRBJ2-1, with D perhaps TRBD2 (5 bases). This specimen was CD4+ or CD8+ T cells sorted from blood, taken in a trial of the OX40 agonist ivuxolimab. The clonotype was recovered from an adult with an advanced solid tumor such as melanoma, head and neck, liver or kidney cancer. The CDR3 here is CASSERTGVGEQFF. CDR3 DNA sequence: TGCGCCAGCAGTGAGAGGACCGGGGTGGGTGAGCAGTTCTTC.